These 20 T cell receptor beta chains originate from one sample sequenced in a study of blood T cell repertoires in COVID-19. Profiled with immunoSEQ multiplex PCR; TCRdb holds only in-frame clones, not every one. Of about 170,000 clones in the sample, approximately 77% were seen once. The source material was peripheral blood. The receptor set was obtained from a woman of 80 years or more with active or convalescent COVID-19.

The genes are TRBV18 and TRBJ2-5; D gene unclear. Germline lookup yields CDR1 KGHSH and CDR2 LQKENI. V gave up 1 base and J gave up 0 bases, with 6 bases separating them. The CDR3 totals 14 residues. The chain's CDR3 is CASSPLHNQETQYF. The CDR3 nucleotides read TGTGCCAGCTCACCACTTCACAACCAAGAGACCCAGTACTTC.

This clone was recorded once. The chain is built from TRBV5-8 and TRBJ1-1; no reliable D call. V shed 2 bases and J shed 11 bases, with 22 bases lying between them. CDR1 is SGHTS, CDR2 YDEGEE, per germline. The CDR3 consists of 15 residues. CDR3 loop: CASSFLVVSLPLAFF. The CDR3 coding sequence is TGTGCCAGCAGCTTCCTGGTGGTGTCCCTACCGCTGGCTTTCTTT.

The J gene is TRBJ2-3, the V gene TRBV5-4, with D perhaps matching TRBD2 (5 bases). Germline assignment: CDR1 SGHNT and CDR2 YYREEE (reference sequence). Trimming cost V 6 bases and J 3 bases, with 20 bases left between them. The CDR3 extends over 16 amino acids. CDR3 residues: CASTKLTPSGTDTQYF. The CDR3 nucleotides read TGTGCCAGCACAAAACTGACCCCCTCGGGAACAGATACGCAGTATTTT.

The genes are TRBV6-5 and TRBJ1-1; D not resolved. Between the trimmed V and J ends, which lost 7 bases and 4 bases, there was a span of 13 bases. The CDR3 extends over 13 amino acids. Germline assignment: CDR1 MNHEY and CDR2 SVGAGI. The CDR3 loop reads CASTVGFGTEAFF. DNA for the CDR3: TGTGCCAGCACCGTCGGGTTTGGCACTGAAGCTTTCTTT.

The chain recombines TRBV7-8 with TRBJ2-1; 7 positions agree with TRBD1. Germline assignment: CDR1 SGHVS and CDR2 FQNEAQ. There are 13 residues in the CDR3. Trimming took 1 base from V and 8 from J; bases not matched to a gene: 2. CDR3 in DNA: TGTGCCAGCAGCTTAGACCAGGGGGATGAGCAGTTCTTC. This gives the protein CASSLDQGDEQFF.

The chain is built from TRBV19 and TRBJ1-6, with unresolved D. V was cut by 5 bases and J by 3 bases, with 14 bases left in between. The CDR3 length is 16 residues. Germline V gene sequence: CDR1 LNHDA, CDR2 SQIVND (reference sequence). The CDR3 DNA is TGTGCCAGTAGTGATCCCCCCGGGATCTATAATTCACCCCTCCACTTT. This codes for CASSDPPGIYNSPLHF.

The chain combines TRBV5-4 with TRBJ1-1; D is unresolved. Germline assignment: CDR1 SGHNT and CDR2 YYREEE (reference sequence). V dropped 0 bases and J dropped 1 base, with 10 bases sitting between them. This CDR3 is built from 15 residues. The CDR3 DNA reads TGTGCCAGCAGCTTGGGCACGCGGGCGAACACTGAAGCTTTCTTT. Its protein product is CASSLGTRANTEAFF.

The chain combines TRBV6-6 with TRBJ2-7; TRBD1 is a possible D gene (5 bases). CDR1 and CDR2 (germline): MNHNY, SVGAGI (reference sequence). CDR3 size: 15 residues. V dropped 5 bases and J dropped 2 bases, with 16 bases sitting between them. Written as DNA, the CDR3 is TGTGCCAGCAGTCATCAACAGGATCGTACCTACGAGCAGTACTTC. This gives the protein CASSHQQDRTYEQYF.

The V call is TRBV10-3, the J call TRBJ2-1; TRBD2 agrees at 8 bases. There are 13 residues in the CDR3. Germline V lookup: CDR1 ENHRY, CDR2 SYGVKD. Trimming removed 10 bases from V and 8 bases from J; junction bases left unmatched: 10. The CDR3 DNA reads as TGTGCCACCATAGCGGGGCCCGGCGATGAGCAGTTCTTC. Translation: CATIAGPGDEQFF.

This clone came up once. The chain is built from TRBV5-4 and TRBJ1-1, with a weak D call TRBD1 (6 bases). This CDR3 has 15 amino acids. Trimming shortened V by 0 bases and J by 1 base, and 10 bases separated the two germline ends. Germline values: CDR1 SGHNT, CDR2 YYREEE (reference sequence). CDR3 nucleotide sequence: TGTGCCAGCAGCTTGGAACCGGACAGGAACACTGAAGCTTTCTTT. Translation gives CASSLEPDRNTEAFF.

The chain uses TRBV9 and TRBJ1-2; a weak D match, TRBD1 (6 bases). V shed 0 bases and J shed 8 bases, with 17 bases lying between them. Looked up from germline, CDR1 is SGDLS and CDR2 is YYNGEE. There are 15 residues in the CDR3. The CDR3: CASSVDARGKEGYTF. CDR3 nucleotides: TGTGCCAGCAGCGTAGATGCGAGGGGGAAGGAAGGCTACACCTTC.

This chain joins TRBV15 and TRBJ1-2, with no clear D. There are 14 residues in the CDR3. Germline CDR1 reads LNHNV; CDR2 reads YYDKDF (reference sequence). V dropped 1 base and J dropped 5 bases, with 11 bases sitting between them. The CDR3 coding sequence is TGTGCCACCAGCAGAGTTGGGCAACCTTATGGCTACACCTTC. Its translation is CATSRVGQPYGYTF. The full variable domain, with the rest looked up from reference TRBV15 and TRBJ1-2, is DAMVIQNPRYQVTQFGKPVTLSCSQTLNHNVMYWYQQKSSQAPKLLFHYYDKDFNNEADTPDNFQSRRPNTSFCFLDIRSPGLGDTAMYLCATSRVGQPYGYTFGSGTRLTVV.

The rearrangement joins TRBV2 to TRBJ1-1; D possibly corresponds to TRBD1 (6 bases). The ends were cut back, 11 bases at V and 8 bases at J, with 15 bases in the middle. CDR1 and CDR2 (germline): SNHLY, FYNNEI. The CDR3 contains 11 residues. This CDR3 is CAGKGELEAFF. The CDR3 DNA reads TGTGCCGGGAAGGGGGAACTCGAAGCTTTCTTT. Based on the CDR3 plus reference TRBV2 and TRBJ1-1, the full variable domain is EPEVTQTPSHQVTQMGQEVILRCVPISNHLYFYWYRQILGQKVEFLVSFYNNEISEKSEIFDDQFSVERPDGSNFTLKIRSTKLEDSAMYFCAGKGELEAFFGQGTRLTVV.

This chain uses TRBV11-2 with TRBJ2-7; D gene ambiguous. Trimming shortened V by 5 bases and J by 3 bases, and 17 bases separated the two germline ends. The CDR3 is made up of 15 amino acids. Germline V lookup: CDR1 SGHAT, CDR2 FQNNGV. The CDR3 spells CASSPGMQADYEQYF. Here the CDR3 DNA reads TGTGCCAGCAGCCCAGGAATGCAGGCAGACTACGAGCAGTACTTC.

The chain links TRBV30 to TRBJ1-4; 7 nucleotides align to TRBD1. Trimming at V came to 1 base and at J to 2 bases, leaving 4 bases not matched to a gene. CDR1 and CDR2 from the germline V gene are GTSNPN and SVGIG (reference sequence). This CDR3 is 15 amino acids long. The CDR3 nucleotides are TGTGCCTGGAGTGGACAGGGAACTACTAATGAAAAACTGTTTTTT. Residues: CAWSGQGTTNEKLFF.

The V gene is TRBV5-1, the J gene TRBJ2-5, with 14 bases aligning to TRBD2. CDR3 length equals 14 residues. CDR1 is SGHRS and CDR2 is YFSETQ in the germline V gene. V gave up 6 bases and J gave up 5 bases; unmatched junction bases: 3. The DNA for the CDR3 is TGCGCCAGCATGGGACTAGCGGGAGTGGAGACCCAGTACTTC. Its translation is CASMGLAGVETQYF.

The chain employs TRBV28 and TRBJ1-1, with D unresolved. With 1 base removed from V and 0 bases from J, the gap between germline ends came to 9 bases. The V gene's germline CDR1 is MDHEN and CDR2 SYDVKM. The CDR3 has 15 residues. The CDR3 loop reads CASSLSFGMNTEAFF. The CDR3 region has the DNA TGTGCCAGCAGTTTATCTTTCGGTATGAACACTGAAGCTTTCTTT.

This rearrangement joins TRBV5-4 to TRBJ1-2; 8 bases line up with TRBD1. Trimming cost V 2 bases and J 10 bases; bases outside gene matches: 13. Germline V CDR1 and CDR2: SGHNT, YYREEE (reference sequence). CDR3 size: 15 residues. The CDR3 here is CASSFAGGTGPLYTF. In DNA, the CDR3 is TGTGCCAGCAGCTTCGCCGGGGGGACAGGACCACTCTACACCTTC.

This clone appeared a few times. V is TRBV7-9 and J is TRBJ2-7, with 8 positions matching TRBD1. V was pared by 1 base and J by 5 bases, with 4 bases of the junction left unmatched. This CDR3 region has 14 residues. Germline lookup yields CDR1 SEHNR and CDR2 FQNEAQ (reference sequence). The CDR3 DNA reads TGTGCCAGCAGCTTAGACAGGGGGTCACACGAGCAGTACTTC. As protein: CASSLDRGSHEQYF.

CDR3 nucleotide sequence: TGTGCCAGCAGTCGTGACACAAATGAAAAACTGTTTTTT. The encoded protein is CASSRDTNEKLFF. This chain connects TRBV12-3 or TRBV12-4 to TRBJ1-4, with no clear D. V lost 5 bases, J lost 5 bases, and 9 bases lay in between. CDR3 size: 13 residues.